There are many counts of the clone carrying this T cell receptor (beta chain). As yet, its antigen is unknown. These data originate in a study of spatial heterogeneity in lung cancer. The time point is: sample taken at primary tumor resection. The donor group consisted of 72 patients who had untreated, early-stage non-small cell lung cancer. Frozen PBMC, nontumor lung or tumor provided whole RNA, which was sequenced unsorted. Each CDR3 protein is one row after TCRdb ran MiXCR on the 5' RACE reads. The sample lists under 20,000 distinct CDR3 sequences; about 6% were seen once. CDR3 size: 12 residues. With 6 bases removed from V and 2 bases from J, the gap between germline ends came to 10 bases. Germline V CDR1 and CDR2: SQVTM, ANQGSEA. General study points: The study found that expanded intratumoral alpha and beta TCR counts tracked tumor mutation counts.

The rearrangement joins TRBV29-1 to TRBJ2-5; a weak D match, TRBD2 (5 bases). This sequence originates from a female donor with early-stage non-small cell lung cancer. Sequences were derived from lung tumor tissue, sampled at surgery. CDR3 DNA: TGCAGCGTCCCCCGGGGTCAAGAGACCCAGTACTTC. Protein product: CSVPRGQETQYF.